The clone carrying this T cell receptor beta chain showed up just a few times. Its specificity is not known. Regions amplified from RNA transcripts were the TCR beta CDR3 regions. The primer set for the first-round RT-PCR of the TCR CDR3 was HTBI. One entry per CDR3 protein, called by TCRdb with MiXCR from the multiplex PCR reads. The data hold roughly 200,000 distinct CDR3 sequences, with around 19% observed a single time. This record comes from a study of T cells in Graves' hyperthyroidism and ophthalmopathy. Notes on the study in general: Onset of ophthalmopathy came a median roughly 6.5 months after the model predicted it.

The CDR3 consists of 12 residues. Trimming shortened V by 3 bases and J by 5 bases, and 4 bases separated the two germline ends. The germline CDR1 and CDR2 sequences are LGHDT and YNNKEL (reference sequence). Clinical symptoms, serum thyroxine and TRAb, thyroid ultrasound and orbital computed tomography were used for the diagnoses. This sequence joins TRBV3-1 and TRBJ2-2; no definite D call. The sample taken for sequencing was blood. This TCR was recovered from a man aged 40-49 years with Graves' hyperthyroidism. CDR3 bases: TGTGCCAGCAGCCACAGTACCGGGGAGCTGTTTTTT. It is translated as CASSHSTGELFF.